This T cell receptor (beta chain) came from a study of Ad26.COV2.S vaccination and SARS-CoV-2 variants. Treatment reported: over 15 received Ad26.COV2.S at low or high dose, single or two shots; about 5 received placebo; per-sample allocation not given. Collection of the samples took place on day 63 after the first injection of vaccine or placebo. CDR3 length: 12 amino acids. Germline-derived CDR1 and CDR2 are GTSNPN and SVGIG (reference sequence). V dropped 3 bases and J dropped 1 base, with 4 bases sitting between them. Produced via immunoSEQ multiplex PCR; TCRdb's table is partial and in-frame only. In the table there are 380,000 or so clones, 83% of which are singletons.

The chain carries TRBV30 and TRBJ1-3; D uncertain. Material: peripheral blood, obtained in a trial of Ad26.COV2.S vaccine versus placebo. This sequence originates from a person between 18 and 60 years old who received the Ad26.COV2.S COVID-19 vaccine or a placebo. DNA of the CDR3: TGTGCCTGGAGGATTTCTGGAAACACCATATATTTT. Translated, it gives CAWRISGNTIYF.